The 10 T cell receptor beta chains below all came from one sample that was sequenced in a study of CD8 T cells in Susac syndrome. The RNA input was about 0.5 to 1 ug, and it was reverse transcribed with random hexamers. A single record per CDR3 protein comes from TCRdb applying MiXCR to the immunoSEQ multiplex PCR reads. Of around 160,000 distinct CDR3 sequences listed, roughly 95% were seen once; the top ten hold around 0.13%. Sequenced sample: CD4+ T cells from PBMCs. Source of these receptors: a human donor in good health.

The chain combines TRBV5-6 with TRBJ2-3; 8 nucleotides agree with TRBD1. This CDR3 has 15 residues. Losses at the gene ends were 1 base for V and 5 bases for J; bases not matched to a gene: 6. Germline V gene sequence: CDR1 SGHDT, CDR2 YYEEEE. In DNA, the CDR3 is TGTGCCAGCAGCTTGATGACAGGGGCAGGAGATACGCAGTATTTT. It is translated as CASSLMTGAGDTQYF.

The chain has TRBV5-6 and TRBJ1-3, with D maybe TRBD1 (5 bases). Germline V lookup: CDR1 SGHDT, CDR2 YYEEEE. The V end lost 0 bases, the J end lost 3 bases, and 10 bases lay between the germline ends. The CDR3 covers 15 residues. This CDR3 reads CASSLVGRLGNTIYF. DNA for the CDR3: TGTGCCAGCAGCTTGGTGGGACGGCTTGGAAACACCATATATTTT.

This chain connects TRBV12-3 or TRBV12-4 to TRBJ2-1; a weak D match, TRBD2 (5 bases). There are 13 residues in the CDR3. The V gene lost 1 base and the J gene lost 10 bases, with 11 bases spanning the gap. The CDR3 loop is CASSLGTEAEQFF. The DNA for the CDR3 is TGTGCCAGCAGTTTAGGGACGGAGGCCGAGCAGTTCTTC.

The chain recombines TRBV10-3 with TRBJ2-1; D gene unclear. This CDR3 has 11 residues. CDR1 and CDR2 from the germline V gene are ENHRY and SYGVKD. V lost 2 bases to trimming and J lost 7 bases, with 3 bases between them. The CDR3 nucleotides are TGTGCCATCAGTGAGGTGAATGAGCAGTTCTTC. It codes for CAISEVNEQFF.

This chain connects TRBV20-1 to TRBJ2-5; 8 bases fit TRBD1. The V and J ends lost 6 bases and 5 bases, in that order; junction bases with no gene match: 5. The CDR3 has 12 residues. The germline V gene encodes CDR1 DFQATT and CDR2 SNEGSKA (reference sequence). The CDR3 bases are TGCAGTGCCCTACAGGGGGGTGAGACCCAGTACTTC. Its translation: CSALQGGETQYF.

The J gene is TRBJ2-3, the V gene TRBV9; no reliable D call. The CDR3 contains 13 residues. V lost 0 bases, J lost 2 bases, and 4 bases lay in between. Germline V gives CDR1 SGDLS, CDR2 YYNGEE. In nucleotides, the CDR3 is TGTGCCAGCAGCGTAGCAGCCACAGATACGCAGTATTTT. Amino acids: CASSVAATDTQYF.

The rearrangement joins TRBV6-5 to TRBJ2-7; 8 bases align to TRBD1. Germline CDR1 and CDR2: MNHEY and SVGAGI. V lost 8 bases, J lost 1 base, and 7 bases stayed unmatched. This CDR3 is 14 amino acids long. The CDR3 DNA reads TGTGCCAGCGCCGGACAGGGTGGATCCTACGAGCAGTACTTC. Translating gives CASAGQGGSYEQYF.

V and J are TRBV14 and TRBJ2-7, with D perhaps matching TRBD1 or TRBD2 (5 bases each). V was shortened by 1 base and J by 0 bases, with 16 bases between the two germline ends. CDR3 length equals 17 residues. Germline CDR1 reads SGHDN; CDR2 reads FVKESK. In nucleotides, the CDR3 is TGTGCCAGCAGCCAAGCCCTCGGGACGGTAAGCTCCTACGAGCAGTACTTC. The encoded protein is CASSQALGTVSSYEQYF. Using reference TRBV14 and TRBJ2-7 for the parts outside the CDR3, the full variable domain is EAGVTQFPSHSVIEKGQTVTLRCDPISGHDNLYWYRRVMGKEIKFLLHFVKESKQDESGMPNNRFLAERTGGTYSTLKVQPAELEDSGVYFCASSQALGTVSSYEQYFGPGTRLTVT.

The chain employs TRBV29-1 and TRBJ2-5; tentative D call: TRBD1 (5 bases). Germline V lookup: CDR1 SQVTM, CDR2 ANQGSEA. CDR3 length: 13 residues. With 5 bases removed from V and 4 bases from J, the gap between germline ends came to 14 bases. DNA for the CDR3: TGCAGCGTTCCCCTAGGGGTCGGAGAGACCCAGTACTTC. Its protein is CSVPLGVGETQYF.

The chain recombines TRBV29-1 with TRBJ1-2; D is uncertain. The germline V gene encodes CDR1 SQVTM and CDR2 ANQGSEA. V dropped 7 bases and J dropped 4 bases, with 19 bases sitting between them. The CDR3 runs 14 residues. In nucleotides, the CDR3 is TGCAGCGCCTTTCTTCGTGATAGTTTCTATGGCTACACCTTC. It codes for CSAFLRDSFYGYTF.